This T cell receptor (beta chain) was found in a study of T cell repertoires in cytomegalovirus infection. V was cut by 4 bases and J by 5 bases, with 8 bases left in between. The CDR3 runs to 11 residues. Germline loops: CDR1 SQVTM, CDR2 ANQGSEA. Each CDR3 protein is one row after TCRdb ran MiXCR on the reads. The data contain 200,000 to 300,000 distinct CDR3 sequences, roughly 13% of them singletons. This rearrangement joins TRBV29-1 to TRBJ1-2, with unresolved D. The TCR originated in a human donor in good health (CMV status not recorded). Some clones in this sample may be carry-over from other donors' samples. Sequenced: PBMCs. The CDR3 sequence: CSVAADYGYTF. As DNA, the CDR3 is TGCAGCGTTGCGGCGGATTATGGCTACACCTTC.